Listed below are T cell receptor beta chains from one sample, sequenced in a study of cytomegalovirus exposure and HLA in healthy donors. The data were produced by immunoSEQ multiplex PCR, yet TCRdb's version contains in-frame clones alone and is incomplete. The repertoire consists of more than 45,000 clones, with about 71% occurring once and the leading ten covering 19%. The specimen sequenced was PBMCs. The receptors come from a woman aged 55-70 years in good health and CMV-seropositive. The CDR3 runs from the conserved cysteine through the conserved F or W. The size of a clone is reported for some rows only, either as once, few or many, or as a class for expanded clones.

abundance,v_gene,CDR3aa
NA,TRBV5-5,CASSPSLTGTGVNTEAFF
NA,TRBV9,CASSVHINREAGPEAFF
NA,TRBV6-1,CATMDGGHNQPQHF
NA,TRBV12-5,CASGEGAYEQYF
NA,TRBV11-2,CASSLESGTGGGYTF
NA,TRBV5-6,CASSVRDRGLTDTQYF
NA,TRBV6-5,CASSYPTGDIYGYTF
NA,TRBV5-8,CASSLSRTGGRSYEQYF
NA,TRBV2,CASSEDRGNTGELFF
NA,TRBV15,CATSRDQVNTEAFF
NA,TRBV29-1,CSVEDPGQHTEAFF
NA,TRBV6-5,CASSDTGPGLYGYTF
NA,TRBV5-1,CASSLGTGMGDSPLHF
NA,TRBV7-9,CSSSRWTGTTGNTIYF
NA,TRBV4-3,CASSQGTGFNNEQFF
NA,TRBV6-4,CASSEGLSNSPLHF
NA,TRBV7-6,CASSLGGGDNYGYTF
few,TRBV7-2,CASSSSPTGGNTGELFF
NA,TRBV5-4,CASSLGQGTTLLYGYTF
NA,TRBV4-1,CASSPERDDSGNTIYF
NA,TRBV29-1,CSVVGQGGYTF
NA,TRBV27,CASSAGTGYTDTQYF
few,TRBV9,CASNVGARPNYEQYF
NA,TRBV4-1,CASSLPIQERFGYTF
NA,TRBV2,CASRGPDRNYGYTF
NA,TRBV9,CASTGRGNTEAFF
few,TRBV5-1,CASSLDGQAVKETQYF
NA,TRBV4-1,CASSQGGANTGELFF
NA,TRBV7-2,CASSPGEGQPQHF
few,TRBV7-9,CASSAQENSPLHF
NA,TRBV6-1,CASSVGTEPYQETQYF
NA,TRBV28,CASSRGVRGAGAAFF
NA,TRBV7-2,CASSEPGGVYKTQYF
NA,TRBV4-3,CASSITGDNYGYTF
NA,TRBV19,CASSILPHGSYNQPQHF
NA,TRBV19,CASRLQGSPGYTF
NA,TRBV5-1,CASSDEGDSPLHF
NA,TRBV6-1,CASSLRTGGNYGYTF
NA,TRBV30,CAWTDNTDTQYF
NA,TRBV7-9,CASSLQGPREQFF
NA,TRBV10-3,CAIRQTGGSNQPQHF
few,TRBV18,CASSPDTGRNTEAFF
NA,TRBV5-5,CASSLVPLTDTQYF
NA,TRBV30,CAWSQTSDQYF
NA,TRBV28,CASREGNWLHYGYTF
NA,TRBV19,CASAQGAANYGYTF
NA,TRBV18,CASSPRSSDNSPLHF
NA,TRBV11-2,CASSRTTGSYEQYF
NA,TRBV5-5,CASSLVGWGQDGYTF